The 31 T cell receptor beta chains given below trace back to one sample, sequenced in a study of lymphopenia after photon versus proton radiotherapy. The protocol was immunoSEQ multiplex PCR, while the TCRdb copy is restricted to in-frame clones and leaves out a portion. The sample includes around 63,000 clones, approximately 86% of them seen just once. The material was peripheral blood, obtained from a patient treated with photon-based radiotherapy. The receptor source for this set is a man in his forties with gastric cancer.

This chain links TRBV6-5 with TRBJ1-5; D is perhaps TRBD1 (5 bases). This CDR3 comprises 16 residues. The germline V and J ends were trimmed by 4 bases and 2 bases, with 15 bases remaining between them. Germline CDR1 and CDR2: MNHEY and SVGAGI. CDR3 bases: TGTGCCAGCAGTTCTCGTTTCGCCAGGGGCAATCAGCCCCAGCATTTT. Amino acids: CASSSRFARGNQPQHF.

The V gene is TRBV5-1, the J gene TRBJ2-5, with 8 bases aligning to TRBD1. Germline V gene data show CDR1 as SGHRS and CDR2 as YFSETQ. The ends lost 0 bases at V and 2 bases at J; junction bases unmatched: 9. CDR3 length equals 17 residues. CDR3 DNA: TGCGCCAGCAGCTTGGGGCAGGGGGCACGAAGTCAAGAGACCCAGTACTTC. It codes for CASSLGQGARSQETQYF. Full variable domain (missing parts from reference TRBV5-1 and TRBJ2-5): KAGVTQTPRYLIKTRGQQVTLSCSPISGHRSVSWYQQTPGQGLQFLFEYFSETQRNKGNFPGRFSGRQFSNSRSEMNVSTLELGDSALYLCASSLGQGARSQETQYFGPGTRLLVL.

This chain uses TRBV6-6 with TRBJ1-6; unclear D gene. The CDR3 has 13 amino acids. V lost 4 bases, J lost 6 bases, and 7 bases lay in between. Germline V lookup: CDR1 MNHNY, CDR2 SVGAGI (reference sequence). The CDR3 region has the DNA TGTGCCAGCAGTTCCCTCTCTAATTCACCCCTCCACTTT. Translation: CASSSLSNSPLHF.

This chain connects TRBV28 to TRBJ2-2; D ambiguous. Germline V gene lookup returns CDR1 MDHEN and CDR2 SYDVKM. V lost 6 bases, J lost 3 bases, and 8 bases lay in between. This CDR3 has 13 residues. In DNA, the CDR3 is TGTGCCAGCAGACTGTCGGACACCGGGGAGCTGTTTTTT. This sequence encodes CASRLSDTGELFF.

This clone appeared once. The V gene is TRBV5-1, the J gene TRBJ2-2; D assignment may be TRBD1 or TRBD2 (6 bases each). CDR1 SGHRS and CDR2 YFSETQ come from the germline V gene. Trimming shortened V by 3 bases and J by 0 bases, and 9 bases separated the two germline ends. CDR3 length: 15 residues. CDR3 loop: CASSWRGANTGELFF. The CDR3 DNA is TGCGCCAGCAGCTGGAGGGGGGCGAACACCGGGGAGCTGTTTTTT.

The chain combines TRBV5-1 with TRBJ2-7, with D perhaps matching TRBD1 or TRBD2 (5 bases each). Trimming shortened V by 3 bases and J by 3 bases, and 16 bases separated the two germline ends. This CDR3 region has 15 residues. CDR1 is SGHRS and CDR2 is YFSETQ in the germline V gene. CDR3 in DNA: TGCGCCAGCAGCTCCACCCGGGGCGGTGACTACGAGCAGTACTTC. Amino acids: CASSSTRGGDYEQYF.

This clone has more than one count but fewer than ten. The chain carries TRBV27 and TRBJ1-6; weak D call: TRBD1 (6 bases). CDR1 is MNHEY, CDR2 SMNVEV, per germline (reference sequence). The CDR3 runs to 19 residues. The germline V and J ends were trimmed by 6 bases and 3 bases, with 24 bases remaining between them. The CDR3 DNA reads TGTGCCAGCAGAATGAAAGGACAGACCATTCTAATCTATAATTCACCCCTCCACTTT. It encodes CASRMKGQTILIYNSPLHF.

To note about this clone: The DNA is left out, because the CDR3 cannot be placed on it with certainty; the CDR3 is given as TCRdb lists it. V is TRBV21-1 and J is TRBJ1-6. TRBV21-1 is tagged as a pseudogene. The CDR3 length equals 19 residues, ends included. CDR3 loop: CASSTRGVGMGINNSPLHF.

The J gene is TRBJ1-3, the V gene TRBV7-9, with a possible D match to TRBD1 (5 bases). V was clipped by 1 base and J by 8 bases, with 9 bases between them. Germline V CDR1 and CDR2: SEHNR, FQNEAQ (reference sequence). The CDR3 covers 13 residues. CDR3 nucleotides: TGTGCCAGCAGCTTAGTTGCGGGGGACACCATATATTTT. This translates into CASSLVAGDTIYF.

The chain couples TRBV7-9 to TRBJ1-1; D not resolved. The CDR3 runs to 15 residues. V dropped 3 bases and J dropped 1 base, with 12 bases sitting between them. The germline V gene has CDR1 SEHNR and CDR2 FQNEAQ (reference sequence). CDR3 residues: CASSLYREGNTEAFF. DNA for the CDR3: TGTGCCAGCAGCTTGTATCGGGAGGGGAACACTGAAGCTTTCTTT.

This chain links TRBV19 with TRBJ2-3; TRBD2 agrees at 13 bases. The germline V gene encodes CDR1 LNHDA and CDR2 SQIVND (reference sequence). The CDR3 extends over 16 amino acids. The V and J ends lost 5 bases and 7 bases, in that order; junction bases with no gene match: 9. CDR3 residues: CASSSRTSGGAYTQYF. The CDR3 DNA reads TGTGCCAGTAGTTCCCGAACTAGCGGGGGGGCTTATACGCAGTATTTT. Complete variable domain (other parts from reference TRBV19 and TRBJ2-3): DGGITQSPKYLFRKEGQNVTLSCEQNLNHDAMYWYRQDPGQGLRLIYYSQIVNDFQKGDIAEGYSVSREKKESFPLTVTSAQKNPTAFYLCASSSRTSGGAYTQYFGPGTRLTVL.

The chain recombines TRBV5-1 with TRBJ2-2, with D hard to call. CDR3 size: 15 residues. Germline CDR1 reads SGHRS; CDR2 reads YFSETQ. Trimming removed 0 bases at V and 6 bases at J, with 12 bases between. The CDR3 region has the DNA TGCGCCAGCAGCTTGGCCGCCGGCAGGCCCGGGGAGCTGTTTTTT. Its translation: CASSLAAGRPGELFF.

The V gene is TRBV7-2, the J gene TRBJ2-1, with D perhaps TRBD2 (5 bases). V was pared by 2 bases and J by 0 bases, with 11 bases between. This CDR3 contains 16 residues. The V gene's germline CDR1 is SGHTA and CDR2 FQGNSA. The chain's CDR3 is CASSLRVAGSYNEQFF. CDR3 sequence (DNA): TGTGCCAGCAGCTTAAGGGTGGCGGGCTCCTACAATGAGCAGTTCTTC.

J is TRBJ2-3 and V is TRBV5-1; 7 bases map to TRBD2. With 0 bases clipped from V and 6 bases from J, the junction kept 10 bases outside the gene matches. Germline V gene sequence: CDR1 SGHRS, CDR2 YFSETQ. This CDR3 is 16 amino acids long. CDR3 nucleotides: TGCGCCAGCAGCTTGGGCGGGGGAACCATGTCGGATACGCAGTATTTT. Translating gives CASSLGGGTMSDTQYF.

The rearrangement joins TRBV6-1 to TRBJ1-5; D remains ambiguous. This CDR3 is 16 amino acids long. CDR1 is MNHNS, CDR2 SASEGT, per germline. Trimming shortened V by 3 bases and J by 0 bases, and 12 bases separated the two germline ends. CDR3 sequence reads: CASSEGLSYSNQPQHF. DNA of the CDR3: TGTGCCAGCAGTGAGGGCTTGTCTTATAGCAATCAGCCCCAGCATTTT.

The gene calls are TRBV6-1 and TRBJ1-2; perhaps TRBD1 as D (6 bases). Trimming pared 2 bases from V and 2 bases from J, leaving 12 bases between. The CDR3 extends over 15 amino acids. The V gene's germline CDR1 is MNHNS and CDR2 SASEGT. The CDR3 spells CASSERGQLNYGYTF. In nucleotides, the CDR3 is TGTGCCAGCAGTGAACGAGGACAGCTGAACTATGGCTACACCTTC.

The chain is built from TRBV6-5 and TRBJ2-1, with 7 nucleotides matching TRBD1. Unmatched junction bases numbered 2, after V lost 8 bases and J lost 1 base. The CDR3 length is 13 residues. Germline CDR1 reads MNHEY; CDR2 reads SVGAGI. The DNA for the CDR3 is TGTGCCAGCCACAGGGGTTCCTACAATGAGCAGTTCTTC. Its protein is CASHRGSYNEQFF.

The chain joins TRBV7-2 to TRBJ2-7; tentatively, D is TRBD2 (5 bases). The germline V and J ends were trimmed by 5 bases and 3 bases, with 14 bases remaining between them. CDR1 is SGHTA and CDR2 is FQGNSA in the germline V gene. CDR3 length: 14 amino acids. The DNA of the CDR3 is TGTGCCAGCAGCCCGAGGGCCTCCAACTACGAGCAGTACTTC. It translates to CASSPRASNYEQYF.

V and J are TRBV5-5 and TRBJ1-1, with D uncertain. The CDR3 extends over 16 amino acids. Germline-derived CDR1 and CDR2 are SGHKS and YYEKEE (reference sequence). V was pared by 2 bases and J by 1 base, with 15 bases between. CDR3: CASSLVAGAGNTEAFF. The CDR3, as DNA: TGTGCCAGCAGCTTAGTCGCAGGAGCAGGGAACACTGAAGCTTTCTTT.

This clone was observed a few times. The chain combines TRBV6-4 with TRBJ2-2; TRBD1 matches at 9 bases. Trimming took 4 bases from V and 5 from J; bases not matched to a gene: 8. CDR3 length: 16 residues. Per the germline V gene, CDR1 is MRHNA and CDR2 is SNTAGT. The CDR3 protein is CASSGSGTGITGELFF. In DNA, the CDR3 is TGTGCCAGCAGTGGATCCGGGACAGGGATAACCGGGGAGCTGTTTTTT.

The chain links TRBV30 to TRBJ1-5; the D gene is possibly TRBD1 (5 bases). This CDR3 is built from 13 residues. Between the trimmed V and J ends, which lost 2 bases and 5 bases, there was a span of 10 bases. Germline V gene sequence: CDR1 GTSNPN, CDR2 SVGIG (reference sequence). The CDR3, as DNA: TGTGCCTGGAGTCCTCAGGGCGATCAGCCCCAGCATTTT. This translates into CAWSPQGDQPQHF.

The rearrangement links TRBV5-1 to TRBJ2-5; 8 bases match TRBD1. In germline, CDR1 is SGHRS, CDR2 YFSETQ. The CDR3 is made up of 14 amino acids. The V gene end was trimmed by 4 bases and the J gene end by 5 bases; junction bases not matched to a gene: 7. Here the CDR3 reads CASSPWTGKETQYF. The CDR3 coding sequence is TGCGCCAGCAGCCCGTGGACAGGGAAGGAGACCCAGTACTTC.

This rearrangement joins TRBV6-5 to TRBJ2-7; D perhaps matches TRBD1 (5 bases). Per the germline V gene, CDR1 is MNHEY and CDR2 is SVGAGI. Between the trimmed V and J ends, which lost 0 bases and 10 bases, there was a span of 16 bases. The CDR3 covers 14 residues. The CDR3 DNA sequence: TGTGCCAGCAGTTACTCGAACAGCAGGGTCGATCAGTACTTC. Translating it yields CASSYSNSRVDQYF.

The V call is TRBV5-4, the J call TRBJ2-3; TRBD2 aligns across 8 bases. The V gene end was trimmed by 1 base and the J gene end by 4 bases; junction bases not matched to a gene: 2. CDR3 length: 14 amino acids. The germline CDR1 and CDR2 sequences are SGHNT and YYREEE (reference sequence). In DNA, the CDR3 is TGTGCCAGCAGCTTGTTGCGGGGGGCAGATACGCAGTATTTT. Translated, it gives CASSLLRGADTQYF.

This chain uses TRBV27 with TRBJ2-5, with 8 bases identical to TRBD1. This CDR3 has 14 amino acids. Germline lookup yields CDR1 MNHEY and CDR2 SMNVEV (reference sequence). Trimming cost V 6 bases and J 4 bases; bases outside gene matches: 7. CDR3 nucleotide sequence: TGTGCCAGCAGCCCCGGACAGGGTACAGAGACCCAGTACTTC. Translation gives CASSPGQGTETQYF.

The J gene is TRBJ1-1, the V gene TRBV6-6; TRBD1 agrees at 8 bases. The CDR3 runs to 16 residues. CDR1 and CDR2 (germline): MNHNY, SVGAGI (reference sequence). J lost 0 bases, V lost 7 bases, and 10 bases had no gene match. The CDR3 loop reads CASTAGTGLMNTEAFF. The CDR3 DNA sequence: TGTGCCAGCACCGCGGGGACAGGCCTCATGAACACTGAAGCTTTCTTT.

The chain combines TRBV13 with TRBJ1-6; no definite D call. Germline V gene lookup returns CDR1 PRHDT and CDR2 FYEKMQ (reference sequence). Trimming removed 7 bases from V and 6 bases from J, with 7 bases in between. CDR3 length equals 12 residues. The CDR3 bases are TGTGCCAGCAAAGTCAGTAATTCACCCCTCCACTTT. This sequence encodes CASKVSNSPLHF.

V usage is TRBV9 and J usage is TRBJ2-1, with a tentative D call TRBD2 (7 bases). Germline CDR1 and CDR2: SGDLS and YYNGEE. The CDR3 length is 17 residues. V lost 0 bases and J lost 0, with 13 bases in between. Here the CDR3 reads CASSVGPGGLSYNEQFF. CDR3 sequence (DNA): TGTGCCAGCAGCGTAGGCCCCGGGGGGCTCTCCTACAATGAGCAGTTCTTC.

The chain is built from TRBV19 and TRBJ1-5; D is perhaps TRBD1 (6 bases). The CDR3 sequence is 14 residues long. Germline V gene data show CDR1 as LNHDA and CDR2 as SQIVND (reference sequence). V was trimmed by 7 bases and J by 3 bases, leaving 13 bases between them. CDR3 nucleotides: TGTGCCAGTACCCACGGACAGATCAATCAGCCCCAGCATTTT. Translated, it gives CASTHGQINQPQHF.

CDR3 bases: TGTGCCAGCAGCCAAAACCCCACAGGGTCTGGAAACACCATATATTTT. The encoded protein is CASSQNPTGSGNTIYF. V and J are TRBV4-2 and TRBJ1-3; possibly TRBD1 for D (6 bases). This CDR3 has 16 residues. Per the germline V gene, CDR1 is LGHNA and CDR2 is YNFKEQ. The V gene lost 2 bases and the J gene lost 1 base, with 12 bases spanning the gap.

V usage is TRBV18 and J usage is TRBJ1-2; 12 bases line up with TRBD1. Looked up from germline, CDR1 is KGHSH and CDR2 is LQKENI. Unmatched junction bases numbered 3, after V lost 4 bases and J lost 0 bases. There are 16 residues in the CDR3. CDR3 sequence reads: CASSLGQGAANYGYTF. CDR3 nucleotide sequence: TGTGCCAGCTCACTGGGACAGGGGGCTGCTAACTATGGCTACACCTTC.